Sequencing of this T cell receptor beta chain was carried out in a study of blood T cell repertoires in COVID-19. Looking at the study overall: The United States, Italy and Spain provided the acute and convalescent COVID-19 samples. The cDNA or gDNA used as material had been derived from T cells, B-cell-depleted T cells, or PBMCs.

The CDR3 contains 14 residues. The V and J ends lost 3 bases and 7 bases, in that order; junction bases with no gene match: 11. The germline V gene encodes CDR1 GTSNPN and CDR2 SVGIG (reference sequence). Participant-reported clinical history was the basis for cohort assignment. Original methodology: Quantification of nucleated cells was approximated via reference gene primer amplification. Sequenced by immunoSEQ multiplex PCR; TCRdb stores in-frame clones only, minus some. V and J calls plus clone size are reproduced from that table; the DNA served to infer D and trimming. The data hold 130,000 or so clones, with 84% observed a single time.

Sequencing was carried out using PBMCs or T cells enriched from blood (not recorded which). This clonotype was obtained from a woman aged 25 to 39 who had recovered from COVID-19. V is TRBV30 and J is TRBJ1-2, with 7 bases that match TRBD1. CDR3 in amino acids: CAWRETGHPAGYTF. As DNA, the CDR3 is TGTGCCTGGAGAGAGACAGGGCACCCGGCTGGCTACACCTTC.